This T cell receptor beta chain was documented in a study of beta chain features in type 1 diabetes. General study points: In every one of the four CD4+ subsets, TCRB CDR3s were moderately but significantly shorter in Type 1 diabetes patients. Reads derived from cDNA could over-represent cells showing high TCR expression. Naive, central memory and Treg TCRB repertoires appeared more alike in patients than in healthy donors. PCR might favor shorter templates, equally in patients and controls.

With respect to this clone: Its antigen is still unknown.

The study reverse transcribed the entire isolated RNA, so it sequenced expressed TCRB transcripts. TCRdb's table, derived via immunoSEQ multiplex PCR, lists solely in-frame clones and lacks some. The sample yields 150,000 to 170,000 clones, 10% seen once. Purity above 95% was achieved in all sorted populations. Trimming removed 1 base from V and 5 bases from J; junction bases left unmatched: 6. The CDR3 extends over 15 amino acids. Germline V CDR1 and CDR2: LGHNA, YSLEER. This TCR derives from a man between 25 and 39 years old with type 1 diabetes. Source material: central memory CD4+ T cells from blood. V is TRBV4-3 and J is TRBJ2-5; 8 nucleotides match TRBD2. Here the CDR3 DNA reads TGCGCCAGCAGCCAAGGAGCGGGAGCCGGGGAGACCCAGTACTTC. It is translated as CASSQGAGAGETQYF.